This T cell receptor beta chain was sequenced for a study of CD8 T cells in Susac syndrome. V was shortened by 3 bases and J by 4 bases, with 16 bases between the two germline ends. This CDR3 has 16 amino acids. Germline V gives CDR1 MNHEY, CDR2 SMNVEV (reference sequence). Random hexamers were used to reverse transcribe 0.5 to 1 ug of RNA. In TCRdb, the immunoSEQ multiplex PCR reads were re-called with MiXCR into one record per CDR3 protein. The data show tens of thousands of distinct CDR3 sequences, approximately 94% seen once. The clonotype originates from a human donor with multiple sclerosis. The gene calls are TRBV27 and TRBJ2-1, with D tentatively TRBD2 (5 bases). The specimen sequenced was CD8+ T cells from PBMCs. Written as DNA, the CDR3 is TGTGCCAGCAGTTTGACCGTTCTAGGCGGGTACAATGAGCAGTTCTTC. Translated: CASSLTVLGGYNEQFF.